This TCR beta chain was identified during a study of tumor-infiltrating lymphocytes in primary liver carcinoma. On the study more broadly: T1-T3 N0M0 was the stage of the tumors, which were 4.2 to 10 cm across.

A primer matching the constant region was used to make TCR beta cDNA from approximately 520 ng of total RNA. Libraries covering TCR beta were generated through three nested multiplex PCR rounds (using a slightly modified ARM-PCR). It was with TRBV1-TRBV30 forward primers and a C-beta reverse primer that the first two PCR rounds were run, at approximately 10 cycles each. TCRdb itself ran the multiplex PCR reads through MiXCR, one entry per CDR3 protein. The top ten clones hold 15% to 20% of a sample with roughly 32,000 distinct CDR3 sequences, roughly 80% of them seen once. This clonotype appeared once. Its specificity is unknown. One end of the junction fails to match germline, which may point to a read error. Germline loops: CDR1 SGHAT, CDR2 FQNNGV. This CDR3 region has 15 residues. Study conclusions and caveats: Tumors reached a significantly greater top-250-clone fraction than blood did (p = 0.039).

Co-extraction yielded RNA and DNA from 20-30 mg of unsorted bulk tissue. The sequenced material came from liver tumor tissue from sampling region 4. Subset defined: tumor region T4, right-lateral pole. The clonotype was recovered from a man aged 40-49 years with primary liver carcinoma and hepatitis B virus infection. V usage is TRBV11-2 and J usage is TRBJ2-6; D is perhaps TRBD1 (5 bases). The CDR3 coding sequence is TGTGCCACCCAGCGACCGTGCTCTGGGGCCAACATCCTGACTTTC. Translated, it gives CATQRPCSGANILTF.